What follows are 10 T cell receptor beta chains derived from one specimen sequenced in a study of metastatic and nonmetastatic thyroid tumors. Thyroid surgery had not been preceded by any treatment in any patient. Using MiXCR, TCRdb reanalyzed the PCR reads. The table shows some 27,000 clones, with more than 20% occurring only once. Material for sequencing was blood. The receptors shown here come from a female donor with papillary thyroid cancer or a benign thyroid nodule (not recorded which). Some clones in this sample may be carry-over from other donors' samples.

This clone has more than one count but fewer than ten. Relative to the germline gene, one junction end is altered; a read error may explain this. V usage is TRBV2 and J usage is TRBJ2-6; either TRBD1 or TRBD2 may supply D (6 bases each). In germline, CDR1 is SNHLY, CDR2 FYNNEI. The CDR3 totals 17 residues. DNA for the CDR3: TGTGCCAGGAGGGATCGACAGCGGGTAAGGGGGGCCATCGTCCTGACTTTC. This codes for CARRDRQRVRGAIVLTF. Supplemented by reference TRBV2 and TRBJ2-6, the full variable domain reads EPEVTQTPSHQVTQMGQEVILRCVPISNHLYFYWYRQILGQKVEFLVSFYNNEISEKSEIFDDQFSVERPDGSNFTLKIRSTKLEDSAMYFCARRDRQRVRGAIVLTFGAGSRLTVL.

At least ten counts were recorded for this clone. The gene calls are TRBV6-5 and TRBJ1-1; a weak D match, TRBD1 (5 bases). Looked up from germline, CDR1 is MNHEY and CDR2 is SVGAGI. The CDR3 is 14 residues long. The V and J ends lost 2 bases and 1 base respectively, with 8 bases between them. CDR3 loop: CASSYQGWNTEAFF. The CDR3 DNA is TGTGCCAGCAGTTACCAGGGATGGAACACTGAAGCTTTCTTT.

V gene TRBV7-9 combines with J gene TRBJ2-7, with D hard to call. Germline V CDR1 and CDR2: SEHNR, FQNEAQ (reference sequence). CDR3 length: 14 amino acids. V was pared by 2 bases and J by 2 bases, with 10 bases between. CDR3: CASSLRALTYEQYF. DNA for the CDR3: TGTGCCAGCAGCTTAAGAGCACTGACCTACGAGCAGTACTTC.

The table lists this clone with many counts. CDR3 region: CASSSEGLGFRASTDTQYF. The CDR3 DNA reads TGTGCCAGCAGTTCCGAGGGGTTGGGCTTTCGAGCTAGCACAGATACGCAGTATTTT. The rearrangement uses TRBV6-5 and TRBJ2-3, with D possibly being TRBD1 or TRBD2 (5 bases each). Trimming removed 4 bases at V and 0 bases at J, with 23 bases between. The CDR3 length is 19 residues. Germline CDR1 MNHEY, CDR2 SVGAGI.

As to this clone: A junction end diverges from the germline sequence, so it may reflect a read error. V and J are TRBV5-1 and TRBJ2-3; 7 nucleotides line up with TRBD2. Germline V gives CDR1 SGHRS, CDR2 YFSETQ. This CDR3 comprises 15 residues. The CDR3, as DNA: TGCGCCAGCAGCTTGACTGGCAGGGCGGGGGATACGCAGTCTTTT. This sequence encodes CASSLTGRAGDTQSF.

This clone came up many times. A junction boundary mismatches the germline segment, possibly from a read error. This chain links TRBV7-7 with TRBJ2-2, with D maybe TRBD2 (5 bases). This CDR3 contains 15 residues. Germline CDR1 reads SSHAT; CDR2 reads FNYEAQ (reference sequence). The CDR3 DNA sequence: TGTGCTAGCAGCTTATACGGGGTGAACACCGGGGAGCTGTTTTTT. Its protein is CASSLYGVNTGELFF.

This clone was picked up many times. This chain links TRBV20-1 with TRBJ1-2; TRBD1 matches at 8 bases. Per germline, CDR1 DFQATT and CDR2 SNEGSKA (reference sequence). The V gene end was trimmed by 2 bases and the J gene end by 7 bases; junction bases not matched to a gene: 3. This CDR3 has 12 amino acids. The CDR3 DNA sequence: TGCAGTGCTAGATCGGACAGGGCTGGCTACACCTTC. It specifies CSARSDRAGYTF.

This clone appeared many times. A much larger clone differs by one base, so this may be a read error. The chain uses TRBV10-1 and TRBJ2-3; TRBD2 matches at 10 bases. V dropped 8 bases and J dropped 5; count of bases not matched to a gene: 10. The CDR3 has 15 residues. CDR1 is WNHNN and CDR2 is SYGVQD in the germline V gene (reference sequence). The DNA for the CDR3 is TGCGCCAGCGGTTTACTAGCGGGACGGGGAGATACGCAGTATTTT. Translation: CASGLLAGRGDTQYF.

Many counts were recorded for this clone. The chain combines TRBV9 with TRBJ1-4; D is perhaps TRBD1 (6 bases). CDR3 size: 14 residues. Trimming left V 3 bases short and J 4 bases short, with 10 bases between. Looked up from germline, CDR1 is SGDLS and CDR2 is YYNGEE. The DNA of the CDR3 is TGTGCCAGCAGCGAGGGGGGGAATAATGAAAAACTGTTTTTT. Its translation is CASSEGGNNEKLFF.

This clone was counted many times. The J gene is TRBJ2-2, the V gene TRBV4-1, with TRBD2 identical over 9 bases. Germline V lookup: CDR1 MGHRA, CDR2 YSYEKL. The trim removed 1 base at V and 9 bases at J, leaving 24 bases unmatched. This CDR3 region has 21 residues. The DNA of the CDR3 is TGCGCCAGCAGCCAAGGGACGGCGGGAGGGCCGTCTACGTCCAGTCAGAGGGAGCTGTTTTTT. Protein product: CASSQGTAGGPSTSSQRELFF.